The rows below give T cell receptor beta chains drawn from one sample of a study of blood T cell repertoires in COVID-19. Profiling relied on immunoSEQ multiplex PCR, and the TCRdb table lists in-frame clones only, not all of them. The data show around 300,000 clones, approximately 85% seen once. The sample consisted of peripheral blood. Receptors originate from a woman aged 70-85 years with acute or convalescent COVID-19. The CDR3 runs from the conserved cysteine through the conserved F or W. The D gene is left open where the match is weak. Not every row has a clone size; where given, it reads once, few, many or a size class.

D gene: NA; clone size: NA; V gene: TRBV5-4; J gene: TRBJ1-5; CDR3 protein: CASSRGVGKEQPQHF; CDR3 DNA: TGTGCCAGCAGCAGGGGCGTAGGGAAGGAACAGCCCCAGCATTTT
D gene: TRBD1; clone size: NA; V gene: TRBV5-1; J gene: TRBJ2-5; CDR3 protein: CASSLDTGVTQYF; CDR3 DNA: TGCGCCAGCAGCTTGGACACAGGGGTGACCCAGTACTTC
D gene: NA; clone size: NA; V gene: TRBV2; J gene: TRBJ1-5; CDR3 protein: CASCRDNNQPQHF; CDR3 DNA: TGTGCCAGCTGCAGGGACAACAATCAGCCCCAGCATTTT
D gene: TRBD1; clone size: NA; V gene: TRBV7-6; J gene: TRBJ2-2; CDR3 protein: CASSYRTGSTGELFF; CDR3 DNA: TGTGCCAGCAGTTATAGGACAGGGTCCACCGGGGAGCTGTTTTTT
D gene: NA; clone size: once; V gene: TRBV29-1; J gene: TRBJ1-3; CDR3 protein: CSALHPTMTIYF; CDR3 DNA: TGCAGCGCACTTCATCCCACGATGACCATATATTTT
D gene: NA; clone size: NA; V gene: TRBV5-1; J gene: TRBJ2-2; CDR3 protein: CASSFAGAGTGELFF; CDR3 DNA: TGCGCCAGCAGCTTCGCGGGGGCGGGCACCGGGGAGCTGTTTTTT
D gene: NA; clone size: NA; V gene: TRBV2; J gene: TRBJ1-1; CDR3 protein: CASEGLKGFKGEAFF; CDR3 DNA: TGTGCCAGCGAGGGTCTAAAAGGCTTCAAAGGGGAAGCTTTCTTT
D gene: TRBD2; clone size: NA; V gene: TRBV19; J gene: TRBJ2-3; CDR3 protein: CASSKALAGTDTQYF; CDR3 DNA: TGTGCCAGTAGTAAAGCCCTAGCGGGGACAGATACGCAGTATTTT
D gene: NA; clone size: NA; V gene: TRBV20-1; J gene: TRBJ2-3; CDR3 protein: CSAQTKHTQYF; CDR3 DNA: TGCAGTGCCCAGACTAAGCATACGCAGTATTTT
D gene: NA; clone size: once; V gene: TRBV5-1; J gene: TRBJ1-4; CDR3 protein: CASSLVAGTNEKLFF; CDR3 DNA: TGCGCCAGCAGCTTGGTCGCGGGAACTAATGAAAAACTGTTTTTT
D gene: TRBD2; clone size: NA; V gene: TRBV11-2; J gene: TRBJ2-1; CDR3 protein: CASTPGGGGAYEQFF; CDR3 DNA: TGTGCCAGCACCCCGGGGGGCGGGGGGGCTTATGAGCAGTTCTTC
D gene: TRBD1; clone size: NA; V gene: TRBV27; J gene: TRBJ1-1; CDR3 protein: CASSPGTGGTEAFF; CDR3 DNA: TGTGCCAGCAGTCCAGGGACAGGCGGCACTGAAGCTTTCTTT
D gene: TRBD2; clone size: NA; V gene: TRBV7-9; J gene: TRBJ2-1; CDR3 protein: CASSLYAGGRNNEQFF; CDR3 DNA: TGTGCCAGCAGCTTATACGCGGGGGGCCGGAACAATGAGCAGTTCTTC
D gene: TRBD1; clone size: NA; V gene: TRBV6-5; J gene: TRBJ2-7; CDR3 protein: CASSYRDSSSYEQYF; CDR3 DNA: TGTGCCAGCAGTTACAGGGACAGTAGCTCCTACGAGCAGTACTTC
D gene: NA; clone size: NA; V gene: TRBV19; J gene: TRBJ2-7; CDR3 protein: CASSIIGSSYEQYF; CDR3 DNA: TGTGCCAGTAGTATCATTGGCAGCTCCTACGAGCAGTACTTC
D gene: TRBD1; clone size: NA; V gene: TRBV18; J gene: TRBJ1-5; CDR3 protein: CASSPDRAPIQPQHF; CDR3 DNA: TGTGCCAGCTCTCCAGACAGGGCCCCCATTCAGCCCCAGCATTTT
D gene: TRBD1; clone size: NA; V gene: TRBV30; J gene: TRBJ1-2; CDR3 protein: CAWSVLGTGSGYTF; CDR3 DNA: TGTGCCTGGAGTGTACTCGGGACAGGGAGCGGCTACACCTTC
D gene: NA; clone size: NA; V gene: TRBV28; J gene: TRBJ1-4; CDR3 protein: CASSWGGEKLFF; CDR3 DNA: TGTGCCAGCAGTTGGGGAGGCGAAAAACTGTTTTTT
D gene: TRBD1; clone size: NA; V gene: TRBV6-2/TRBV6-3; J gene: TRBJ1-5; CDR3 protein: CASSTDRGHQPQHF; CDR3 DNA: TGTGCCAGCAGCACGGACAGGGGGCATCAGCCCCAGCATTTT
D gene: TRBD1; clone size: NA; V gene: TRBV10-3; J gene: TRBJ2-5; CDR3 protein: CAISTGVQETQYF; CDR3 DNA: TGTGCCATCAGCACAGGGGTACAAGAGACCCAGTACTTC
D gene: NA; clone size: NA; V gene: TRBV6-5; J gene: TRBJ1-2; CDR3 protein: CASKAGALYGYTF; CDR3 DNA: TGTGCCAGCAAGGCGGGGGCCCTCTATGGCTACACCTTC
D gene: NA; clone size: few; V gene: TRBV12-3/TRBV12-4; J gene: TRBJ2-3; CDR3 protein: CASSPGGLDTQYF; CDR3 DNA: TGTGCCAGCAGCCCCGGGGGGCTAGATACGCAGTATTTT
D gene: NA; clone size: NA; V gene: TRBV23-1; J gene: TRBJ1-1; CDR3 protein: CASSVGRVNTEAFF; CDR3 DNA: TGCGCCAGCAGTGTTGGCAGGGTGAACACTGAAGCTTTCTTT
D gene: TRBD2; clone size: once; V gene: TRBV5-5; J gene: TRBJ2-2; CDR3 protein: CASSPLAGVTGELFF; CDR3 DNA: TGTGCCAGCAGCCCACTAGCGGGGGTCACCGGGGAGCTGTTTTTT
D gene: TRBD1; clone size: NA; V gene: TRBV5-1; J gene: TRBJ1-6; CDR3 protein: CASRTGYNSPLHF; CDR3 DNA: TGCGCCAGCCGGACAGGTTATAATTCACCCCTCCACTTT
D gene: NA; clone size: NA; V gene: TRBV6-5; J gene: TRBJ2-5; CDR3 protein: CASSYRGTETQYF; CDR3 DNA: TGTGCCAGCAGTTACCGCGGAACAGAGACCCAGTACTTC
D gene: NA; clone size: NA; V gene: TRBV7-8; J gene: TRBJ2-1; CDR3 protein: CASSGQSTNEQFF; CDR3 DNA: TGTGCCAGCAGTGGACAGTCCACAAATGAGCAGTTCTTC
D gene: NA; clone size: NA; V gene: TRBV6-5; J gene: TRBJ2-2; CDR3 protein: CASSYSSGQRGKGLFF; CDR3 DNA: TGTGCCAGCAGTTACTCGTCTGGACAGCGAGGGAAGGGGCTGTTTTTT
D gene: TRBD1; clone size: NA; V gene: TRBV7-8; J gene: TRBJ1-5; CDR3 protein: CASSNPPTGRSSQPQHF; CDR3 DNA: TGTGCCAGCAGCAACCCTCCGACAGGGCGCAGTAGTCAGCCCCAGCATTTT
D gene: TRBD1; clone size: NA; V gene: TRBV12-3/TRBV12-4; J gene: TRBJ1-2; CDR3 protein: CASSSGQGRGYTF; CDR3 DNA: TGTGCCAGCAGTTCCGGACAGGGGAGAGGCTACACCTTC
D gene: NA; clone size: NA; V gene: TRBV4-1; J gene: TRBJ2-5; CDR3 protein: CASSQGYGDVQYF; CDR3 DNA: TGCGCCAGCAGCCAAGGATACGGAGACGTCCAGTACTTC
D gene: NA; clone size: NA; V gene: TRBV3-1/TRBV3-2; J gene: TRBJ1-1; CDR3 protein: CASKTRTEAFF; CDR3 DNA: TGTGCCAGCAAGACTAGGACTGAAGCTTTCTTT
D gene: TRBD1; clone size: NA; V gene: TRBV3-1/TRBV3-2; J gene: TRBJ2-1; CDR3 protein: CASSQETGTGFSNEQFF; CDR3 DNA: TGTGCCAGCAGCCAAGAGACCGGGACAGGATTTTCCAATGAGCAGTTCTTC
D gene: NA; clone size: NA; V gene: TRBV29-1; J gene: TRBJ1-5; CDR3 protein: CSVAGRGNQPQHF; CDR3 DNA: TGCAGCGTTGCCGGCCGGGGCAATCAGCCCCAGCATTTT
D gene: NA; clone size: NA; V gene: TRBV13; J gene: TRBJ1-1; CDR3 protein: CASNSRRGMNTEAFF; CDR3 DNA: TGTGCCAGCAATTCACGGCGGGGGATGAACACTGAAGCTTTCTTT
D gene: NA; clone size: few; V gene: TRBV30; J gene: TRBJ1-5; CDR3 protein: CAWSADMGNQPQHF; CDR3 DNA: TGTGCCTGGAGTGCCGACATGGGCAATCAGCCCCAGCATTTT
D gene: NA; clone size: few; V gene: TRBV30; J gene: TRBJ2-7; CDR3 protein: CAWNREQREQYF; CDR3 DNA: TGTGCCTGGAACAGGGAACAGCGCGAGCAGTACTTC
D gene: NA; clone size: NA; V gene: TRBV5-8; J gene: TRBJ2-3; CDR3 protein: CASSLDRATDTQYF; CDR3 DNA: TGTGCCAGCAGCTTGGACAGGGCCACAGATACGCAGTATTTT
D gene: TRBD1; clone size: NA; V gene: TRBV5-1; J gene: TRBJ1-2; CDR3 protein: CASSLTGGSNYGYTF; CDR3 DNA: TGCGCCAGCAGCTTAACAGGGGGGTCTAACTATGGCTACACCTTC
D gene: NA; clone size: NA; V gene: TRBV5-1; J gene: TRBJ1-1; CDR3 protein: CASSLRGGTTEAFF; CDR3 DNA: TGCGCCAGCAGCTTGAGGGGGGGGACCACTGAAGCTTTCTTT
D gene: NA; clone size: once; V gene: TRBV15; J gene: TRBJ2-1; CDR3 protein: CATRATSSQYNNEQFF; CDR3 DNA: TGTGCCACCAGGGCGACTAGTTCTCAATATAACAATGAGCAGTTCTTC